Described below is a single T cell receptor beta chain sequence and its context. Antigen unknown. Other DNA sequences in this sample translate to the same CDR3. These data are taken from a study of vaccination effects on CD4 cells after COVID-19. The repertoire was sequenced with immunoSEQ multiplex PCR; TCRdb's copy has only in-frame clones and lacks some. Here the sample spans 65,000 to 95,000 clones, around 77% being singletons. Before sequencing took place, the ViraFEST assay used viral peptide pools to expand antigen-specific CD4+ T cells. Culturing for more than eight days preceded CD4+ T cell isolation. Subjects were given two BNT162b2 or mRNA-1273 vaccine doses. After approximately 2 million PBMC were placed in each well, they were cultured with approximately 10 IU/ml IL-2 and 8 to 10 ug/ml peptides. The sequence came from a human donor who received a COVID-19 vaccine. Sample: CD4+ T cells from PBMCs cultured with HCoV-OC43 spike peptides, taken after COVID-19 vaccination. The sample's subset: HCoV-OC43 spike overlapping peptide pool stimulation.

CDR3 nucleotides: TGTGCCAGCAGCCAAGCTATCAGGGAGGGAACTGAAGCTTTCTTT. Its protein product is CASSQAIREGTEAFF. The J gene is TRBJ1-1, the V gene TRBV3-1 (or the pseudogene TRBV3-2), with D possibly TRBD1 on 5 matching bases. The length of the CDR3 is 15 residues. V was cut by 1 base and J by 5 bases, with 14 bases left in between. The V gene's germline CDR1 is LGHDT and CDR2 YNNKEL (reference sequence).